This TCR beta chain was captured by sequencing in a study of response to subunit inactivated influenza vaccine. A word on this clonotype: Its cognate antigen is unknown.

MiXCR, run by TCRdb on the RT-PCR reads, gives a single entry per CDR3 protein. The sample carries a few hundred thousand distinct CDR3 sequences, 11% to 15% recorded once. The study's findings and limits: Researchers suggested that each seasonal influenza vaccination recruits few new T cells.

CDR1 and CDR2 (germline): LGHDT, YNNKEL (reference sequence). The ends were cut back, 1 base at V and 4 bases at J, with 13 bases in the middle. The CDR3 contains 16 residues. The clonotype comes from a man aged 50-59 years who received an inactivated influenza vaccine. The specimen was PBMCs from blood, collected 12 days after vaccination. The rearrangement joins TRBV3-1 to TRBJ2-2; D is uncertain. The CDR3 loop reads CASSQGTVSLTGELFF. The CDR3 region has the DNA TGTGCCAGCAGCCAAGGCACGGTTTCTCTCACCGGGGAGCTGTTTTTT.